This is a list of T cell receptor beta chains from one sample in a study of early T cells in non-severe SARS-CoV-2 infection. Each CDR3 protein is one row after TCRdb ran MiXCR on the 5' RACE reads. Here the sample spans tens of thousands of distinct CDR3 sequences, about 8% being singletons. The material sequenced was whole blood, taken at baseline. Receptor source: an adult who was a healthcare worker with PCR-confirmed SARS-CoV-2 infection or an uninfected control (not recorded which). Each CDR3 is given with its conserved first and last residue. A D gene is named only where the DNA matches it firmly. Some rows mark clone size as missing; the rest say once, few, many or name a class of expanded clone.

>TRBV5-1|TRBJ2-7|.|.
CASSLQSWNQEALYEQYF
TGCGCCAGCAGCTTGCAGTCGTGGAACCAAGAGGCGCTCTACGAGCAGTACTTC
>TRBV4-3|TRBJ2-5|.|.
CASSQVLRGETQYF
TGCGCCAGCAGCCAAGTTCTCCGGGGAGAGACCCAGTACTTC
>TRBV4-3|TRBJ2-5|many|TRBD2
CASSQDVGLAGGLGETQYF
TGCGCCAGCAGCCAAGATGTGGGACTAGCGGGGGGGCTGGGTGAGACCCAGTACTTC
>TRBV20-1|TRBJ2-7|few|.
CSAPGDLSYEQYF
TGCAGTGCTCCAGGGGACCTTTCCTACGAGCAGTACTTC
>TRBV2|TRBJ2-1|many|.
CASSDRVNSYNEQFF
TGTGCCAGCAGTGATCGGGTAAATTCCTACAATGAGCAGTTCTTC
>TRBV5-6|TRBJ2-1|many|.
CASSLATRPGEQFF
TGTGCCAGCAGCTTGGCCACCAGACCAGGGGAGCAGTTCTTC
>TRBV11-2|TRBJ2-2|.|.
CASSLEGGTNTGELFF
TGTGCCAGCAGCTTAGAAGGCGGGACTAACACCGGGGAGCTGTTTTTT
>TRBV12-3/TRBV12-4|TRBJ1-1|.|.
CASSLVEDTEAFF
TGTGCCAGCAGTTTGGTTGAGGACACTGAAGCTTTCTTT
>TRBV6-6|TRBJ1-5|many|TRBD1
CASWPGTAGNQPQHF
TGTGCCAGCTGGCCGGGGACAGCGGGCAATCAGCCCCAGCATTTT
>TRBV4-1|TRBJ1-6|.|.
CASSQLGNDSPLHF
TGCGCCAGCAGCCAGCTTGGTAACGATTCACCCCTCCACTTT
>TRBV11-2|TRBJ2-5|.|.
CASSSVSAETQYF
TGTGCCAGCAGCTCGGTGTCCGCAGAGACCCAGTACTTC
>TRBV9|TRBJ2-7|many|TRBD2
CASSVDSGGYEQYF
TGTGCCAGCAGCGTAGATAGCGGGGGATACGAGCAGTACTTC
>TRBV7-9|TRBJ1-6|few|.
CASSFRGSYNSPLHF
TGTGCCAGCAGCTTCCGGGGCTCCTATAATTCACCCCTCCACTTT
>TRBV5-1|TRBJ2-7|many|.
CASSTGEASYEQYF
TGCGCCAGCAGCACCGGGGAGGCCTCCTACGAGCAGTACTTC
>TRBV15|TRBJ1-2|many|.
CATSREPGNYGYTF
TGTGCCACCAGCAGAGAACCAGGAAACTATGGCTACACCTTC
>TRBV5-6|TRBJ2-1|.|TRBD1
CASSSDPWGQGYNEQFF
TGTGCCAGCAGCTCGGACCCTTGGGGACAGGGTTACAATGAGCAGTTCTTC
>TRBV9|TRBJ2-5|many|TRBD2
CASSAGVAGGSETQYF
TGTGCCAGCAGCGCCGGAGTAGCGGGGGGTAGTGAGACCCAGTACTTC
>TRBV5-6|TRBJ1-2|many|.
CASSSTGIHGYTF
TGTGCCAGCAGCTCCACAGGGATTCATGGCTACACCTTC
>TRBV6-5|TRBJ1-2|few|TRBD1
CASSFGTGKGYTF
TGTGCCAGCAGTTTCGGGACAGGGAAAGGCTACACCTTC
>TRBV7-8|TRBJ2-7|few|.
CASSLGGGAYEQYF
TGTGCCAGCAGCTTAGGAGGGGGGGCCTACGAGCAGTACTTC
>TRBV10-3|TRBJ2-5|few|.
CAISDGGTETQYF
TGTGCCATCAGTGATGGAGGGACGGAGACCCAGTACTTC
>TRBV5-1|TRBJ2-1|many|.
CASSLPAYNEQFF
TGCGCCAGCAGCTTACCGGCCTACAATGAGCAGTTCTTC
>TRBV10-3|TRBJ1-3|many|.
CATSTYRDSGNTIYF
TGTGCCACCAGCACCTACAGGGACTCTGGAAACACCATATATTTT
>TRBV10-3|TRBJ2-7|few|TRBD1
CAISGGQDVNYEQYF
TGTGCCATCAGTGGGGGACAGGACGTGAACTACGAGCAGTACTTC
>TRBV10-1|TRBJ1-1|many|.
CASRLSRNTEAFF
TGCGCCAGCAGACTCTCAAGGAACACTGAAGCTTTCTTT
>TRBV10-3|TRBJ2-5|many|.
CAISESLETQYF
TGTGCCATCAGTGAGTCCCTAGAGACCCAGTACTTC
>TRBV10-1|TRBJ2-5|few|TRBD2
CASSESGTTQETQYF
TGCGCCAGCAGTGAGTCCGGGACTACTCAAGAGACCCAGTACTTC
>TRBV7-9|TRBJ1-1|few|TRBD1
CASSPLGQGGTEAFF
TGTGCCAGCAGCCCACTGGGACAGGGGGGAACTGAAGCTTTCTTT
>TRBV7-9|TRBJ2-1|.|.
CASSLEGLGRIF
TGTGCCAGCAGCTTAGAGGGGCTTGGTAGAATCTTC
>TRBV14|TRBJ2-2|.|.
CASKTEGNTGELFF
TGTGCCAGCAAAACAGAGGGGAACACCGGGGAGCTGTTTTTT
>TRBV7-9|TRBJ2-7|.|.
CASSLWSEREGEQYF
TGTGCCAGCAGCTTATGGTCCGAGAGGGAAGGCGAGCAGTACTTC
>TRBV7-2|TRBJ2-1|.|TRBD1
CASSSTRGQGRYNEQFF
TGTGCCAGCAGCTCGACCAGGGGACAGGGGAGGTACAATGAGCAGTTCTTC
>TRBV7-2|TRBJ1-5|few|.
CASRSHSSGSNQPQHF
TGTGCCAGCAGATCCCATTCAAGCGGGTCCAATCAGCCCCAGCATTTT
>TRBV4-3|TRBJ2-7|many|.
CASSPREGVSYEQYF
TGCGCCAGCAGCCCGAGGGAGGGGGTTTCCTACGAGCAGTACTTC
>TRBV4-3|TRBJ1-3|few|.
CASSQVEGRNTIYF
TGCGCCAGCAGCCAAGTTGAGGGCCGAAACACCATATATTTT
>TRBV20-1|TRBJ2-3|many|TRBD1
CSARVGTASSDTQYF
TGCAGTGCTAGGGTCGGGACAGCGAGTTCAGATACGCAGTATTTT
>TRBV3-1|TRBJ1-2|few|.
CASSREAGGYTF
TGTGCCAGCAGCCGAGAAGCAGGAGGCTACACCTTC
>TRBV12-3/TRBV12-4|TRBJ2-7|many|.
CASSPSYEQYF
TGTGCCAGCAGTCCCAGTTACGAGCAGTACTTC
>TRBV19|TRBJ2-2|.|TRBD1
CASSDRGAGELFF
TGTGCCAGTAGTGACAGGGGAGCCGGGGAGCTGTTTTTT
>TRBV5-5|TRBJ2-1|.|.
CASEGVTRTYNEQFF
TGTGCCAGCGAAGGGGTGACGAGAACCTACAATGAGCAGTTCTTC
>TRBV7-9|TRBJ2-4|many|.
CASSFGQSLAKNIQYF
TGTGCCAGCAGCTTCGGACAGTCCCTAGCCAAAAACATTCAGTACTTC
>TRBV5-5|TRBJ1-1|few|.
CASSFGSMNTEAFF
TGTGCCAGCAGCTTCGGCAGCATGAACACTGAAGCTTTCTTT
>TRBV29-1|TRBJ1-1|many|.
CSVGGDTEAFF
TGCAGCGTTGGTGGGGATACTGAAGCTTTCTTT
>TRBV5-1|TRBJ2-3|few|.
CASSLAGDTQYF
TGCGCCAGCAGCTTGGCCGGTGATACGCAGTATTTT
>TRBV3-1|TRBJ2-7|.|.
CASSLGPRGIYEQYF
TGTGCCAGCAGCCTGGGACCTCGAGGGATCTACGAGCAGTACTTC
>TRBV20-1|TRBJ2-7|many|TRBD1
CSAYTGTGASEQYF
TGCAGTGCTTATACCGGGACAGGGGCAAGCGAGCAGTACTTC
>TRBV28|TRBJ1-1|few|.
CASRPPLGMNTEAFF
TGTGCCAGCAGACCCCCCCTGGGCATGAACACTGAAGCTTTCTTT
>TRBV12-3/TRBV12-4|TRBJ2-7|.|.
CASSHSNRVAYEQYF
TGTGCCAGCAGTCACTCCAACAGGGTTGCCTACGAGCAGTACTTC
>TRBV12-3/TRBV12-4|TRBJ1-5|many|.
CASSLGQHNQPQHF
TGTGCCAGCAGTTTGGGGCAGCACAATCAGCCCCAGCATTTT
>TRBV10-2|TRBJ1-3|many|.
CASSEFLTGGGDTIYF
TGCGCCAGCAGTGAATTTCTTACCGGGGGAGGAGACACCATATATTTT
>TRBV28|TRBJ2-3|.|TRBD2
CASSKAGAGDTQYF
TGTGCCAGCAGTAAAGCGGGGGCGGGAGATACGCAGTATTTT
>TRBV20-1|TRBJ2-1|.|.
CSARDPPEQFF
TGCAGTGCCAGAGACCCTCCTGAGCAGTTCTTC
>TRBV7-8|TRBJ1-5|many|.
CASSPTGQGGKGNQPQHF
TGTGCCAGCAGCCCTACCGGGCAAGGTGGAAAGGGCAATCAGCCCCAGCATTTT
>TRBV3-1|TRBJ2-2|.|.
CASSPDRLVGTGELFF
TGTGCCAGCAGCCCAGACCGACTAGTCGGCACCGGGGAGCTGTTTTTT
>TRBV6-2/TRBV6-3|TRBJ2-7|many|.
CASAGTSSYEQYF
TGTGCCAGCGCCGGGACCTCCTCCTACGAGCAGTACTTC
>TRBV4-1|TRBJ2-7|few|TRBD2
CASSLYDSGGTYEQYF
TGCGCCAGCAGCCTATATGATAGCGGGGGGACCTACGAGCAGTACTTC
>TRBV27|TRBJ1-5|many|.
CASSLTLGNQPQHF
TGTGCCAGCAGTTTAACGTTAGGCAATCAGCCCCAGCATTTT
>TRBV15|TRBJ2-6|many|.
CATSRDGTSGANVLTF
TGTGCCACCAGCAGAGATGGGACATCTGGGGCCAACGTCCTGACTTTC
>TRBV7-6|TRBJ1-3|medium-sized|TRBD1
CASSPGTVIPPGNTIYF
TGTGCCAGCAGCCCCGGGACAGTGATCCCCCCTGGAAACACCATATATTTT
>TRBV9|TRBJ2-7|.|.
CASSMGTEPAYEQYF
TGTGCCAGCAGCATGGGGACGGAACCTGCCTACGAGCAGTACTTC